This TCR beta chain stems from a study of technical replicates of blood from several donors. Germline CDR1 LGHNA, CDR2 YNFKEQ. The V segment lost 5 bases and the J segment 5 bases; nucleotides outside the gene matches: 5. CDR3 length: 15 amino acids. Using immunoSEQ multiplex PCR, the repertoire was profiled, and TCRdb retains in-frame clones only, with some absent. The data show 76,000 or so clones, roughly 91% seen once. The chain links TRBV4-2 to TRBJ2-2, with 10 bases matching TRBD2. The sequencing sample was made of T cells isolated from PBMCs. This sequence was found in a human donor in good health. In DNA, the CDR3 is TGTGCCAGCAGCAAAAGCGGGAGGGGGACCGGGGAGCTGTTTTTT. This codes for CASSKSGRGTGELFF.